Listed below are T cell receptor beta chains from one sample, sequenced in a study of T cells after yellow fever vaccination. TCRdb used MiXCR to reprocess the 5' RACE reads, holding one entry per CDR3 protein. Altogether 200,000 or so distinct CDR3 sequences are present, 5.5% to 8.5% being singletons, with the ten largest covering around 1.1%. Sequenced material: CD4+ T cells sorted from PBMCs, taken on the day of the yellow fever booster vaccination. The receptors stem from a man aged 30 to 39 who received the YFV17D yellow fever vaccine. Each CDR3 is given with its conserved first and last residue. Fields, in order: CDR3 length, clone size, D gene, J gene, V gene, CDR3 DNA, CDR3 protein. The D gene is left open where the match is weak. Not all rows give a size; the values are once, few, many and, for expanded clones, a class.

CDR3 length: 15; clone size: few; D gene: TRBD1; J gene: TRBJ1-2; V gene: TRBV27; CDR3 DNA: TGTGCCAGCAGTAGAGGGACAGGGACGTTCTATGGCTACACCTTC; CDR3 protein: CASSRGTGTFYGYTF
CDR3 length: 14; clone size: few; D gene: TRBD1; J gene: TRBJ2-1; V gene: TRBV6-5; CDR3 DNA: TGTGCCAGCAGTTACAAGGGGGCGAACAATGAGCAGTTCTTC; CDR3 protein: CASSYKGANNEQFF
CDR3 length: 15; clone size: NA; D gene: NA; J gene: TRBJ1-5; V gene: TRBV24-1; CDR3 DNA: TGTGCCACCAGTGATTCCCAGTGGGGGAATCAGCCCCAGCATTTT; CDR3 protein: CATSDSQWGNQPQHF
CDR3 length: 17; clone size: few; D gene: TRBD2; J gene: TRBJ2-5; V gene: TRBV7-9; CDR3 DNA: TGTGCCAGCAGCTTAGCGCTTGCTAGCGGGAATCAAGAGACCCAGTACTTC; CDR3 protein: CASSLALASGNQETQYF
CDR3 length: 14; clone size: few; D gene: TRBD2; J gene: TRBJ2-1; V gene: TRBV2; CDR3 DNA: TGTGCCAGCAGTGGGAGCGGGAGATTGAATGAGCAGTTCTTC; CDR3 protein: CASSGSGRLNEQFF
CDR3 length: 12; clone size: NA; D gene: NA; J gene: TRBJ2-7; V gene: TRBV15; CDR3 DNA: TGTGCCACCAGCAGACACGTTGGAGAGCAGTACTTC; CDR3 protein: CATSRHVGEQYF
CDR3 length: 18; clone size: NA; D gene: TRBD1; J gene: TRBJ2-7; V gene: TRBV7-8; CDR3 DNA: TGTGCCAGCCGACGACAGGGGGCTTTCGTTGACGACTCCTACGAGCAGTACTTC; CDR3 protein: CASRRQGAFVDDSYEQYF
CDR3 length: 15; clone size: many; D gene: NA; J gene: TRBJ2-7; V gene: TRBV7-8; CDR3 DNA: TGTGCCAGCAGCCGAACGTCAGGGGCCAGCTACGAGCAGTACTTC; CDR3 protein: CASSRTSGASYEQYF
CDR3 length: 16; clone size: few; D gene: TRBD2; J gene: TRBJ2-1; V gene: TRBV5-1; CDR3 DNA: TGCGCCAGCAGCTTCGGACTAGCGCCTCCCTACAATGAGCAGTTCTTC; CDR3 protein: CASSFGLAPPYNEQFF
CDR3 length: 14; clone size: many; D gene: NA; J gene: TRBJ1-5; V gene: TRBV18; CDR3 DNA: TGTGCCAGCTCTCGAGGGCAGGGCAATTCACCCCAGCATTTT; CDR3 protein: CASSRGQGNSPQHF
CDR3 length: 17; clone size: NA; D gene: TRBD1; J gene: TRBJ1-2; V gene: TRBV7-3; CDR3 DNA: TGTGCCAGCAGCTTACAAGCCCCAGGGGGCGTTAGCTATGGCTACACCTTC; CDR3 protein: CASSLQAPGGVSYGYTF
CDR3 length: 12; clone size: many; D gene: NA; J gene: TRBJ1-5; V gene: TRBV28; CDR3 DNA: TGTGCTTCGGGAGATAGCAATCAGCCCCAGCATTTT; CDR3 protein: CASGDSNQPQHF
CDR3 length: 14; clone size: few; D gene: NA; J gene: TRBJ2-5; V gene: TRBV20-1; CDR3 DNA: TGCAGTGCTAACCCAGGGTGGTACCAAGAGACCCAGTACTTC; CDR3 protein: CSANPGWYQETQYF
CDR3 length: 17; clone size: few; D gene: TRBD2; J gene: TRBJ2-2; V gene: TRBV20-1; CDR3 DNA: TGCAGTGCTAGAGATGATCGCGGGAGGTCGAACACCGGGGAGCTGTTTTTT; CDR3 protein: CSARDDRGRSNTGELFF
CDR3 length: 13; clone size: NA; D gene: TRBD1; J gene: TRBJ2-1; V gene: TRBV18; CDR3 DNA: TGTGCCAGCTCAGGGGACAGAAACAATGAGCAGTTCTTC; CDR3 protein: CASSGDRNNEQFF
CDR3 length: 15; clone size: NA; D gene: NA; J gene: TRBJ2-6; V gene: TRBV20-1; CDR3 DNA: TGCAGTGCGTACCTTGAAAGCTCTGGGGCCAACGTCCTGACTTTC; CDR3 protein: CSAYLESSGANVLTF
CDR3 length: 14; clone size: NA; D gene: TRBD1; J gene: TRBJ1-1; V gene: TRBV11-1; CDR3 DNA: TGTGCCAGCAGCTTTGACAGGGTGGGCACTGAAGCTTTCTTT; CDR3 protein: CASSFDRVGTEAFF
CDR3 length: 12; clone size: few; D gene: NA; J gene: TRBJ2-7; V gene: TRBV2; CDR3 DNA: TGTGCCAGCCGGCCCTTGATCTACGAGCAGTACTTC; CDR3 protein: CASRPLIYEQYF
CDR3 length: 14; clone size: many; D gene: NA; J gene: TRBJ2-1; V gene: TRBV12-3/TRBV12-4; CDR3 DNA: TGTGCCAGCACTTCGAGCGGAGGGGGGAATGAGCAGTTCTTC; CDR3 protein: CASTSSGGGNEQFF
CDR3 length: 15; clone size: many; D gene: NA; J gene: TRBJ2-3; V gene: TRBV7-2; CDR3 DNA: TGTGCCAGCAGCTCCCTCCAGCCGGGCACAGATACGCAGTATTTT; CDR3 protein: CASSSLQPGTDTQYF
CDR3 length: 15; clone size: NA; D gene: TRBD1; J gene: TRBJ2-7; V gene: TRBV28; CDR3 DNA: TGTGCCAGCAGTTTACCAGGACAGGGTCCTTGGGAGCAGTACTTC; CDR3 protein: CASSLPGQGPWEQYF
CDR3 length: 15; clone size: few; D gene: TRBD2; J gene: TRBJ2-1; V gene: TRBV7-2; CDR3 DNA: TGTGCCAGCAGCTCTACTAGCGGGAGTCGGGATGAGCAGTTCTTC; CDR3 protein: CASSSTSGSRDEQFF
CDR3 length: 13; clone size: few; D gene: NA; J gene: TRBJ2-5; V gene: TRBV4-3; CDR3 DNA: TGCGCCAGCAGCCAAGACGAGGAGGGACCCCAGTACTTC; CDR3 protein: CASSQDEEGPQYF
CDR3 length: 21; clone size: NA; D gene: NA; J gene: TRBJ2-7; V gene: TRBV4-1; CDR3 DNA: TGCGCCAGCAGCTCTGGGCTGCTCGGATCAGCGGAGTTAAGGAGCTCCTACGAGCAGTACTTC; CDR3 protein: CASSSGLLGSAELRSSYEQYF
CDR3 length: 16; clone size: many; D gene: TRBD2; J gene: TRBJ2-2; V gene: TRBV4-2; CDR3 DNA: TGTGCCAGCAGCCAAGATGTGCGGGGGGACACCGGGGAGCTGTTTTTT; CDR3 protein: CASSQDVRGDTGELFF
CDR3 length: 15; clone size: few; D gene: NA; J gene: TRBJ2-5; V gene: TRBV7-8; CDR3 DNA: TGTGCCAGCAGCTTAGCGGGCCACCGGGGAGAGACCCAGTACTTC; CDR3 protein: CASSLAGHRGETQYF
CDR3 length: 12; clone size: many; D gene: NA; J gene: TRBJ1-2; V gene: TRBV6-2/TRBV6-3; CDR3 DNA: TGTGCCAGCAGTCCGCAGGGATATGGCTACACCTTC; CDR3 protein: CASSPQGYGYTF
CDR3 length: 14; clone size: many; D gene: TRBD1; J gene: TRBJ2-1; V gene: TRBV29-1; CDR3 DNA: TGCAGCGTACCCGGACAGGGTACGGTCAATGAGCAGTTCTTC; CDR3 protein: CSVPGQGTVNEQFF
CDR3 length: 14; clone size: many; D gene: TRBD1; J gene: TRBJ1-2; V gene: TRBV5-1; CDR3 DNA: TGCGCCAGCAACCTCGACAGGGACAACTATGGCTACACCTTC; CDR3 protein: CASNLDRDNYGYTF
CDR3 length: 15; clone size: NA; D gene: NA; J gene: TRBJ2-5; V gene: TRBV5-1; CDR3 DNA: TGCTCCAGCAGCCTACCGCAGGGGTCGGAAGAGACCCAGTACTTC; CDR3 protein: CSSSLPQGSEETQYF
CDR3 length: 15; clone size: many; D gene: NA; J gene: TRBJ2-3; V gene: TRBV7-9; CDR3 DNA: TGTGCCAGCAGCTTAGGGAGCGGGAGCACAGATACGCAGTATTTT; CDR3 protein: CASSLGSGSTDTQYF
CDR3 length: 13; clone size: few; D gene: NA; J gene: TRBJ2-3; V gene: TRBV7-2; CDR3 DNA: TGTGCCAGCAGCTTTTTCCGCACAGATACGCAGTATTTT; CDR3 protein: CASSFFRTDTQYF
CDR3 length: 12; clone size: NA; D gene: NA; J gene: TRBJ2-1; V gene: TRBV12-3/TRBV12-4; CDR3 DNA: TGTGCCAGCAGGTACAGGGTCGGTGAGCAGTTCTTC; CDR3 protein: CASRYRVGEQFF
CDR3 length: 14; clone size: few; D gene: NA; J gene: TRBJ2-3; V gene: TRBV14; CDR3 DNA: TGTGCCAGCAGCCACCTAGGCCCCACAGATACGCAGTATTTT; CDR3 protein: CASSHLGPTDTQYF
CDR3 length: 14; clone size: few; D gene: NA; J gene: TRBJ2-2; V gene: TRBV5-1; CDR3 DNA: TGCGCCAGCAGCTTACTCGCAACGGCCGGGGAGCTGTTTTTT; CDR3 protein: CASSLLATAGELFF
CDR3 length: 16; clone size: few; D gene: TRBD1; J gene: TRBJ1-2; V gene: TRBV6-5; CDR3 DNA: TGTGCCAGCACCCCGGGGCTCGACAGGGCGGGGGATGGCTACACCTTC; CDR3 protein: CASTPGLDRAGDGYTF